This entry lists 21 T cell receptor beta chains sequenced from one sample in a study of CD8+CD57+ T cells in acquired aplastic anemia. Whoever was chosen for sequencing had shown CD8+CD57+ cell expansion by flow cytometry. The TCR beta profiling, which covered VDJ combination and CDR3 sequence, was carried out using genomic DNA as the template. TCRdb reanalysed the reads using MiXCR and keeps one entry per CDR3 protein. This table has about 150,000 distinct CDR3 sequences, approximately 52% appearing once. The material sequenced was sorted CD4+, CD8+, or CD8+CD57+ T cells (not recorded which) from PBMCs. The receptors shown here come from a human donor with aplastic anemia.

This clonotype was observed many times. The chain employs TRBV6-1 and TRBJ2-7; TRBD2 matches 13 bases. J lost 2 bases, V lost 7 bases, and 5 bases had no gene match. Germline V lookup: CDR1 MNHNS, CDR2 SASEGT. The CDR3 sequence is 15 residues long. CDR3 nucleotides: TGTGCCAGCACTCCGGGACTAGCGGGGACCTACGAGCAGTACTTC. This translates into CASTPGLAGTYEQYF.

This chain connects TRBV2 to TRBJ2-1, with unresolved D. Germline CDR1 reads SNHLY; CDR2 reads FYNNEI. The CDR3 runs 11 residues. V was shortened by 9 bases and J by 2 bases, with 5 bases between the two germline ends. In nucleotides, the CDR3 is TGTGCCAGGACACCCTACAATGAGCAGTTCTTC. It specifies CARTPYNEQFF.

The chain has TRBV6-1 and TRBJ2-7; D may be TRBD1 (6 bases). V was cut by 7 bases and J by 2 bases, with 12 bases left in between. Germline assignment: CDR1 MNHNS and CDR2 SASEGT. This CDR3 is built from 13 residues. Here the CDR3 DNA reads TGTGCCAGCAATCAGGGGAGTACCTACGAGCAGTACTTC. It yields the protein CASNQGSTYEQYF.

This chain links TRBV11-2 with TRBJ2-5; 11 bases align to TRBD2. The CDR3 length is 16 residues. Germline V gene data show CDR1 as SGHAT and CDR2 as FQNNGV. The J segment lost 4 bases and the V segment lost 11 bases, leaving 15 bases of the junction unmatched. In nucleotides, the CDR3 is TGTGCCTCAAGGGGCCTTAGCGGGAGGGCCGGAGAGACCCAGTACTTC. Translation: CASRGLSGRAGETQYF. Drawing the rest from reference TRBV11-2 and TRBJ2-5, the complete variable domain is EAGVAQSPRYKIIEKRQSVAFWCNPISGHATLYWYQQILGQGPKLLIQFQNNGVVDDSQLPKDRFSAERLKGVDSTLKIQPAKLEDSAVYLCASRGLSGRAGETQYFGPGTRLLVL.

The table lists this clonotype with a few counts. This rearrangement joins TRBV7-9 to TRBJ1-2; perhaps TRBD1 as D (5 bases). V dropped 5 bases and J dropped 5 bases, with 9 bases sitting between them. Germline assignment: CDR1 SEHNR and CDR2 FQNEAQ (reference sequence). This CDR3 region has 12 residues. The CDR3 sequence is CASSAGFYGYTF. CDR3 sequence (DNA): TGTGCCAGCAGCGCAGGGTTTTATGGCTACACCTTC.

About this clonotype itself: At one end, the junction sequence differs from germline, possibly due to a read error. CDR3 sequence reads: CASSAGGGLNTGELCF. The CDR3 DNA reads TGTGCCAGCAGTGCGGGTGGAGGTTTGAACACCGGGGAGCTGTGTTTT. V is TRBV2 and J is TRBJ2-2, with D possibly being TRBD2 (5 bases). In germline, CDR1 is SNHLY, CDR2 FYNNEI. This CDR3 spans 16 amino acids.

This rearrangement joins TRBV9 to TRBJ1-2, with 12 bases that match TRBD1. Trimming removed 1 base from V and 8 bases from J; junction bases left unmatched: 6. Per the germline V gene, CDR1 is SGDLS and CDR2 is YYNGEE. The CDR3 is 15 residues long. As DNA, the CDR3 is TGTGCCAGCAGCGTATGGGGACAGGGGGCTACGGGCTACACCTTC. It codes for CASSVWGQGATGYTF. Full variable domain (outside the CDR3, taken from reference TRBV9 and TRBJ1-2): DSGVTQTPKHLITATGQRVTLRCSPRSGDLSVYWYQQSLDQGLQFLIQYYNGEERAKGNILERFSAQQFPDLHSELNLSSLELGDSALYFCASSVWGQGATGYTFGSGTRLTVV.

The rearrangement joins TRBV10-3 to TRBJ2-1; 7 nucleotides line up with TRBD1. The CDR3 runs to 16 residues. V shed 2 bases, J shed 2 bases, and the junction held 6 bases outside the gene matches. Germline V CDR1 and CDR2: ENHRY, SYGVKD. This CDR3 is CAISELKGAPYNEQFF. CDR3 sequence (DNA): TGTGCCATCAGTGAGCTAAAGGGGGCTCCCTACAATGAGCAGTTCTTC.

V and J are TRBV12-3 or TRBV12-4 and TRBJ2-7; 11 bases agree with TRBD1. V shed 5 bases and J 7 bases; nucleotides not matched to a gene: 13. CDR3 length: 16 amino acids. The CDR3 spells CASSPAAGQGVREQYF. CDR3 sequence (DNA): TGTGCCAGCAGTCCCGCCGCGGGACAGGGGGTCCGGGAGCAGTACTTC.

This clonotype has a count of ten or more. The chain combines TRBV24-1 with TRBJ2-1, with TRBD2 identical over 8 bases. V dropped 3 bases and J dropped 1; count of bases not matched to a gene: 4. Germline CDR1 is KGHDR and CDR2 is SFDVKD. This CDR3 has 16 residues. The CDR3 loop is CATSDRSGASYNEQFF. CDR3 sequence (DNA): TGTGCCACCAGTGATCGTAGCGGGGCTTCCTACAATGAGCAGTTCTTC.

With respect to this clonotype: A much more abundant neighbour one base away suggests this may be a read error. The V and J genes are TRBV2 and TRBJ1-4; D ambiguous. Per germline, CDR1 SNHLY and CDR2 FYNNEI. V shed 1 base and J shed 4 bases, with 7 bases lying between them. CDR3 length equals 14 residues. CDR3 coding DNA: TGTGCCAGCAGTGAAGGTACCCTTAATGAAAAACTGTTTTTT. Protein product: CASSEGTLNEKLFF. Combining the CDR3 with reference TRBV2 and TRBJ1-4 gives the whole variable domain EPEVTQTPSHQVTQMGQEVILRCVPISNHLYFYWYRQILGQKVEFLVSFYNNEISEKSEIFDDQFSVERPDGSNFTLKIRSTKLEDSAMYFCASSEGTLNEKLFFGSGTQLSVL.

CDR3 bases: TGTGCCATCAGGTCCTCTTCCCGGGACGTGGAGACCCAGTACTTC. Protein product: CAIRSSSRDVETQYF. The chain links TRBV10-3 to TRBJ2-5; D is perhaps TRBD1 or TRBD2 (5 bases each). CDR1 is ENHRY and CDR2 is SYGVKD in the germline V gene. Trimming took 6 bases from V and 5 from J, leaving 19 bases between them. The CDR3 loop spans 15 amino acids.

The chain recombines TRBV27 with TRBJ2-1; 8 nucleotides line up with TRBD1. CDR3 length equals 14 residues. Trimming cost V 5 bases and J 2 bases; bases outside gene matches: 2. Germline CDR1 is MNHEY and CDR2 is SMNVEV (reference sequence). CDR3 region: CASSRQGTYNEQFF. DNA of the CDR3: TGTGCCAGCAGTCGACAGGGGACCTACAATGAGCAGTTCTTC.

This clonotype came up a few times. This chain joins TRBV25-1 and TRBJ1-3; D not resolved. With 2 bases removed from V and 0 bases from J, the gap between germline ends came to 11 bases. The CDR3 is 16 amino acids. CDR1 is MGHDK, CDR2 SYGVNS, per germline. CDR3 sequence (DNA): TGTGCCAGCAGTGAAGAAGTCAGAAGCTCTGGAAACACCATATATTTT. Its protein product is CASSEEVRSSGNTIYF.

The chain links TRBV7-2 to TRBJ1-6; D is unresolved. Trimming removed 1 base from V and 10 bases from J, with 8 bases in between. The CDR3 is 13 residues long. The germline gives CDR1 SGHTA, CDR2 FQGNSA. This CDR3 reads CASSLDPGSPLHF. Written as DNA, the CDR3 is TGTGCCAGCAGCTTAGATCCGGGATCACCCCTCCACTTT. The variable domain in full, completed from reference TRBV7-2 and TRBJ1-6, reads GAGVSQSPSNKVTEKGKDVELRCDPISGHTALYWYRQSLGQGLEFLIYFQGNSAPDKSGLPSDRFSAERTGGSVSTLTIQRTQQEDSAVYLCASSLDPGSPLHFGNGTRLTVT.

This clonotype was counted between two and nine times. This may stem from a read error, because a much larger clone lies one nucleotide away. J is TRBJ2-3 and V is TRBV7-6, with D maybe TRBD1 (6 bases). The CDR3 has 13 amino acids. The germline V gene has CDR1 SGHVS and CDR2 FNYEAQ. V was shortened by 1 base and J by 8 bases, with 10 bases between the two germline ends. CDR3 sequence: CASSLGGGATQYF. CDR3 DNA: TGTGCCAGCAGCTTAGGTGGGGGCGCTACGCAGTATTTT.

V gene TRBV10-3 combines with J gene TRBJ2-7; D is ambiguous. The CDR3 loop spans 12 amino acids. V was trimmed by 3 bases and J by 1 base, leaving 4 bases between them. Germline CDR1 ENHRY, CDR2 SYGVKD. Here the CDR3 DNA reads TGTGCCATCAGTGACAGTTCCTACGAGCAGTACTTC. Its translation: CAISDSSYEQYF.

Ten or more counts support this clonotype. This chain links TRBV6-5 with TRBJ2-1; 9 nucleotides align to TRBD1. The CDR3 is 12 amino acids. Germline CDR1 and CDR2: MNHEY and SVGAGI. V dropped 6 bases and J dropped 6; count of bases not matched to a gene: 0. In DNA, the CDR3 is TGTGCCAGCAGGACAGGGGGCAATGAGCAGTTCTTC. Translated: CASRTGGNEQFF.

This clonotype was found many times. V gene TRBV2 combines with J gene TRBJ2-5, with D possibly being TRBD2 (5 bases). CDR1 is SNHLY and CDR2 is FYNNEI in the germline V gene. Deletions cut 3 bases from V and 5 bases from J, with 19 bases between. This CDR3 is built from 16 residues. The CDR3 bases are TGTGCCAGCAGTGACCTTGATGCGAAGTTAGCGGAGACCCAGTACTTC. Translated, it gives CASSDLDAKLAETQYF.

At least ten counts were recorded for this clonotype. The rearrangement joins TRBV3-1 to TRBJ1-2, with TRBD1 matching over 8 bases. The J segment lost 7 bases and the V segment lost 7 bases, leaving 2 bases of the junction unmatched. Germline assignment: CDR1 LGHDT and CDR2 YNNKEL (reference sequence). CDR3 length: 11 amino acids. The CDR3 nucleotides are TGTGCCAGCACGACAGGGGCTGGCTACACCTTC. Translated: CASTTGAGYTF.

The CDR3 DNA follows: TGCGCCAGCAGTGAAGGCCGGGAACGAGATGAAGCTTTCTTT. Protein: CASSEGRERDEAFF. V gene TRBV10-1 combines with J gene TRBJ1-1; no firm D call. Germline CDR1 reads WNHNN; CDR2 reads SYGVQD (reference sequence). The CDR3 contains 14 residues. V gave up 3 bases and J gave up 7 bases, with 15 bases separating them.